Sequencing of this T cell receptor beta chain was carried out in a study of Ad26.COV2.S vaccination and SARS-CoV-2 variants. Study summary: As a participant in COV1001, the donor was in the Ad26.COV2.S trial arm. The authors gave Ad26.COV2.S intramuscularly, either once or twice 56 days apart. Points from the study as a whole: A substantial breadth of spike-specific CD8+ and CD4+ T cell responses after vaccination has been reported.

Specified treatment: roughly 19 received Ad26.COV2.S at low or high dose, single or two shots; five or six received placebo; per-sample allocation not given. Following the first vaccine or placebo injection, samples were taken on day 63. Worth noting for this clone: The antigen is unknown.

This CDR3 has 16 residues. The germline V gene has CDR1 LGHNA and CDR2 YNFKEQ. V lost 1 base, J lost 8 bases, and 8 bases stayed unmatched. Sequencing used immunoSEQ multiplex PCR; TCRdb keeps in-frame clones, though not all of them. The sample records roughly 420,000 clones, nearly 90% being singletons. Sequencing was performed on peripheral blood, taken in a trial of Ad26.COV2.S vaccine versus placebo. The clonotype originates from a person aged 18-60 years who received the Ad26.COV2.S COVID-19 vaccine or a placebo. The genes are TRBV4-2 and TRBJ1-6, with 7 bases aligning to TRBD1. CDR3 amino acids: CASSQVGDSDYSPLHF. In DNA, the CDR3 is TGTGCCAGCAGCCAAGTCGGGGACAGTGATTATTCACCCCTCCACTTT.